The 26 T cell receptor beta chains given below trace back to one sample, sequenced in a study of T-cell reconstitution after alpha-beta-depleted transplantation in children. The authors prepared the TCRbeta library with unique molecular identifiers. TCRdb reprocessed the PCR reads via MiXCR and lists one record per CDR3 protein. The data hold some 600,000 distinct CDR3 sequences, with 13% observed a single time. The sample consisted of PBMCs, mostly from graft donor cells, taken 360 days after TCRalphabeta/CD19-depleted stem cell transplant. The receptors stem from a male patient under 18 who had a stem cell transplant for acute myeloid leukemia, so the T cells may come from the graft donor.

This clonotype was observed a handful of times. The chain is built from TRBV5-1 and TRBJ2-3; D is ambiguous. V was clipped by 2 bases and J by 0 bases, with 10 bases between them. The germline gives CDR1 SGHRS, CDR2 YFSETQ. The CDR3 contains 15 residues. CDR3 amino acids: CASSFGRLSTDTQYF. The CDR3 region has the DNA TGCGCCAGCAGCTTCGGTCGGCTTAGCACAGATACGCAGTATTTT. Full variable domain (outside the CDR3, taken from reference TRBV5-1 and TRBJ2-3): KAGVTQTPRYLIKTRGQQVTLSCSPISGHRSVSWYQQTPGQGLQFLFEYFSETQRNKGNFPGRFSGRQFSNSRSEMNVSTLELGDSALYLCASSFGRLSTDTQYFGPGTRLTVL.

This chain links TRBV7-6 with TRBJ2-1; D is tentatively TRBD1 or TRBD2 (5 bases each). CDR3 length: 15 amino acids. The germline CDR1 and CDR2 sequences are SGHVS and FNYEAQ. Trimming stripped 0 bases from V and 5 bases from J, with 11 bases between. Here the CDR3 DNA reads TGTGCCAGCAGCTTAGCGGGGGACGGGAACAATGAGCAGTTCTTC. Residues: CASSLAGDGNNEQFF.

This clonotype was found many times. The rearrangement uses TRBV29-1 and TRBJ1-1; D uncertain. The germline V gene encodes CDR1 SQVTM and CDR2 ANQGSEA. Trimming left V 4 bases short and J 3 bases short, with 12 bases between. The CDR3 consists of 13 residues. In nucleotides, the CDR3 is TGCAGCGTTGTACGATCGGCGGACACTGAAGCTTTCTTT. It encodes CSVVRSADTEAFF.

The V call is TRBV20-1, the J call TRBJ2-3, with D unresolved. The CDR3 loop spans 11 amino acids. Germline CDR1 DFQATT, CDR2 SNEGSKA (reference sequence). V dropped 5 bases and J dropped 6 bases, with 9 bases sitting between them. DNA of the CDR3: TGCAGTGCTTGGAATGTGGATACGCAGTATTTT. Residues: CSAWNVDTQYF.

A remark on this clonotype: This could be a read error, since a much larger clone is one nucleotide away. The chain has TRBV6-5 and TRBJ2-1, with 10 bases aligning to TRBD2. The CDR3 spans 15 residues. CDR1 and CDR2 from the germline V gene are MNHEY and SVGAGI. DNA of the CDR3: TGTTCCAGCAGTTACGCTAGCGGGAGTGACAATGAGCAGTTCTTC. As protein: CSSSYASGSDNEQFF.

This chain links TRBV5-1 with TRBJ2-7, with D tentatively TRBD1 or TRBD2 (5 bases each). V gave up 2 bases and J gave up 5 bases, with 20 bases separating them. This CDR3 has 16 amino acids. Germline-derived CDR1 and CDR2 are SGHRS and YFSETQ. The CDR3 region has the DNA TGCGCCAGCAGCTTATCCCCCGCCGGGGCGCTTGACGAGCAGTACTTC. This gives the protein CASSLSPAGALDEQYF.

The chain links TRBV11-2 to TRBJ2-7; 14 positions match TRBD2. The CDR3 loop spans 20 amino acids. Germline loops: CDR1 SGHAT, CDR2 FQNNGV. V trimming: 1 base; J trimming: 2 bases; junction bases outside the gene matches: 13. CDR3 DNA: TGTGCCAGCAGCTTAGGATACTCGGGACTAGCGGGAGATGGGACCTACGAGCAGTACTTC. Its protein product is CASSLGYSGLAGDGTYEQYF.

This clonotype was picked up a small number of times. The chain uses TRBV3-1 and TRBJ1-1, with TRBD1 identical over 7 bases. V lost 1 base to trimming and J lost 0 bases; unmatched junction nucleotides: 5. The CDR3 is made up of 16 amino acids. The germline gives CDR1 LGHDT, CDR2 YNNKEL (reference sequence). The CDR3 nucleotides read TGTGCCAGCAGCCAAGTAAAGGACAGGTTGAACACTGAAGCTTTCTTT. This encodes CASSQVKDRLNTEAFF.

V gene TRBV28 combines with J gene TRBJ2-7; no firm D call. The CDR3 spans 16 residues. Germline V gene sequence: CDR1 MDHEN, CDR2 SYDVKM. Trimming pared 2 bases from V and 0 bases from J, leaving 14 bases between. The CDR3 sequence: CASSLLRAGFSYEQYF. In DNA, the CDR3 is TGTGCCAGCAGTTTACTTCGGGCAGGATTCTCCTACGAGCAGTACTTC.

This clonotype showed up just a few times. The chain uses TRBV5-1 and TRBJ2-7; 10 bases line up with TRBD2. The CDR3 contains 15 residues. CDR1 is SGHRS and CDR2 is YFSETQ in the germline V gene. V shed 4 bases and J 3 bases; nucleotides not matched to a gene: 7. The CDR3 coding sequence is TGCGCCAGCAGCCCCCTAGCGGGAGCCTTCTACGAGCAGTACTTC. Translation: CASSPLAGAFYEQYF.

The V call is TRBV4-2, the J call TRBJ2-1; D gene unclear. The length of the CDR3 is 16 residues. The V and J ends lost 1 base and 0 bases respectively, with 10 bases between them. Germline V gene lookup returns CDR1 LGHNA and CDR2 YNFKEQ. CDR3 residues: CASSQGDLISYNEQFF. The CDR3 DNA follows: TGTGCCAGCAGCCAAGGAGATCTGATCTCCTACAATGAGCAGTTCTTC.

This clonotype has a count of ten or more. J is TRBJ2-2 and V is TRBV12-3 or TRBV12-4, with 10 bases that match TRBD1. This CDR3 has 17 residues. With 5 bases clipped from V and 1 base from J, the junction kept 7 bases outside the gene matches. The CDR3, as DNA: TGTGCCAGCAGTCGACAGGGGGCGGGTATGAACACCGGGGAGCTGTTTTTT. This gives the protein CASSRQGAGMNTGELFF.

The J gene is TRBJ2-1, the V gene TRBV15, with D perhaps TRBD2 (6 bases). The CDR3 contains 19 residues. Trimming took off 5 bases at V and 11 bases at J, with 34 bases between the two ends. Germline CDR1 is LNHNV and CDR2 is YYDKDF (reference sequence). The CDR3 reads CATSSRDFAFRERETKQFF. The CDR3 DNA is TGTGCCACCAGCTCCCGGGACTTCGCCTTTCGGGAACGGGAAACGAAGCAGTTCTTC.

The rearrangement uses TRBV28 and TRBJ1-4, with 8 bases fitting TRBD1. The CDR3 covers 12 residues. CDR1 MDHEN and CDR2 SYDVKM come from the germline V gene. V was clipped by 1 base and J by 11 bases; unmatched bases: 0. The CDR3 DNA reads as TGTGCCAGCAGTTTATCAGGGGGCAAACTGTTTTTT. The encoded protein is CASSLSGGKLFF.

In its sample, this clonotype was seen a few times. The chain carries TRBV24-1 and TRBJ2-1; a possible D gene is TRBD2 (6 bases). CDR1 is KGHDR and CDR2 is SFDVKD in the germline V gene. V was clipped by 0 bases and J by 4 bases, with 18 bases between them. The CDR3 consists of 18 residues. Here the CDR3 DNA reads TGTGCCACCAGTGATTTGCCGGGGGACCCTAGGGGATACAATGAGCAGTTCTTC. As protein: CATSDLPGDPRGYNEQFF.

This clonotype has just a few counts. The chain uses TRBV14 and TRBJ2-3, with a possible D match to TRBD1 (5 bases). Trimming took 3 bases from V and 8 from J, leaving 33 bases between them. Germline-derived CDR1 and CDR2 are SGHDN and FVKESK. The CDR3 contains 20 residues. The CDR3 nucleotides read TGTGCCAGCAGCCACAAAAGGTCCCCTTTCCTCTGGGGCGCATTGGGTACGCAGTATTTT. This translates into CASSHKRSPFLWGALGTQYF.

The chain combines TRBV25-1 with TRBJ2-7; 10 nucleotides match TRBD1. The CDR3 runs to 17 residues. The V and J ends lost 8 bases and 5 bases, in that order; junction bases with no gene match: 18. Germline CDR1 reads MGHDK; CDR2 reads SYGVNS. The CDR3 coding sequence is TGTGCCAGCCAATCCTTGATGGGACAGGGGCTTTTGGACGAGCAGTACTTC. Protein sequence: CASQSLMGQGLLDEQYF.

The sample holds a few counts of this clonotype. The V and J genes are TRBV6-1 and TRBJ2-1, with D possibly matching TRBD1 (6 bases). Germline V gene sequence: CDR1 MNHNS, CDR2 SASEGT. The germline V and J ends were trimmed by 5 bases and 3 bases, with 11 bases remaining between them. CDR3 length equals 14 residues. The CDR3: CASSTGHLYNEQFF. CDR3 DNA: TGTGCCAGCAGTACGGGACATCTCTACAATGAGCAGTTCTTC.

This sequence joins TRBV7-2 and TRBJ2-1; D not resolved. V was trimmed by 1 base and J by 4 bases, leaving 14 bases between them. Per the germline V gene, CDR1 is SGHTA and CDR2 is FQGNSA. CDR3 length: 16 residues. The CDR3 protein is CASSLGGDSPYNEQFF. The CDR3 DNA follows: TGTGCCAGCAGCTTAGGTGGGGATTCCCCTTACAATGAGCAGTTCTTC. The complete variable domain, with remaining parts taken from reference TRBV7-2 and TRBJ2-1, reads GAGVSQSPSNKVTEKGKDVELRCDPISGHTALYWYRQSLGQGLEFLIYFQGNSAPDKSGLPSDRFSAERTGGSVSTLTIQRTQQEDSAVYLCASSLGGDSPYNEQFFGPGTRLTVL.

The chain uses TRBV13 and TRBJ2-3; unclear D gene. In germline, CDR1 is PRHDT, CDR2 FYEKMQ (reference sequence). V lost 7 bases and J 6 bases, leaving 17 bases between the germline ends. The CDR3 has 14 residues. CDR3 in DNA: TGTGCCAGCACCCCCCGGAGTGGGCTCGATACGCAGTATTTT. Translated: CASTPRSGLDTQYF.

The table lists this clonotype with a few counts. The chain carries TRBV28 and TRBJ1-1; D remains unclear. Trimming left V 3 bases short and J 4 bases short, with 6 bases between. The CDR3 totals 12 residues. Germline values: CDR1 MDHEN, CDR2 SYDVKM. In DNA form, the CDR3 reads TGTGCCAGCAGTTTGCCCCCCACTGAAGCTTTCTTT. Translating gives CASSLPPTEAFF.

This clonotype was observed a few times. The rearrangement links TRBV6-2 or TRBV6-3 to TRBJ2-3; 7 bases fit TRBD1. Germline trimming cut 2 bases from V and 2 bases from J; bases unmatched to any gene: 7. The CDR3 is made up of 16 amino acids. The germline V gene encodes CDR1 MNHEY and CDR2 SVGEGT. DNA of the CDR3: TGTGCCAGCAGTTACCCACAGGGGTTATTCACAGATACGCAGTATTTT. Translating it yields CASSYPQGLFTDTQYF.

The CDR3 reads CASSRQPDRGHTEAFF. Here the CDR3 DNA reads TGTGCCAGCAGTCGTCAACCCGACAGGGGGCACACTGAAGCTTTCTTT. J is TRBJ1-1 and V is TRBV12-3 or TRBV12-4; 10 nucleotides line up with TRBD1. The length of the CDR3 is 16 residues. V dropped 5 bases and J dropped 3; count of bases not matched to a gene: 9.

This clonotype has a handful of counts. The rearrangement uses TRBV20-1 and TRBJ2-2; D possibly matches TRBD1 or TRBD2 (5 bases each). Trimming left V 6 bases short and J 2 bases short, with 13 bases between. Germline V gene data show CDR1 as DFQATT and CDR2 as SNEGSKA (reference sequence). The CDR3 loop spans 14 amino acids. The CDR3 sequence: CSAEAGTNTGELFF. CDR3 in DNA: TGCAGTGCAGAAGCCGGGACCAACACCGGGGAGCTGTTTTTT.

This clonotype was picked up a small number of times. This chain's CDR3 is CATSTQGPSWTRRQYF. The CDR3 bases are TGTGCCACCAGCACCCAGGGACCGTCTTGGACACGGCGGCAGTACTTC. The chain has TRBV15 and TRBJ2-4, with D possibly being TRBD1 or TRBD2 (5 bases each). The germline gives CDR1 LNHNV, CDR2 YYDKDF (reference sequence). Trimming stripped 4 bases from V and 13 bases from J, with 26 bases between. There are 16 residues in the CDR3.

V is TRBV30 and J is TRBJ2-5; 9 bases align to TRBD2. This CDR3 contains 18 residues. The J segment lost 0 bases and the V segment lost 0 bases, leaving 11 bases of the junction unmatched. Germline assignment: CDR1 GTSNPN and CDR2 SVGIG (reference sequence). The CDR3: CAWSVEGSGSGYQETQYF. CDR3 nucleotides: TGTGCCTGGAGTGTTGAAGGTAGCGGGAGCGGGTACCAAGAGACCCAGTACTTC.